The 7 T cell receptor beta chains below were found in one sample sequenced in a study of metastatic and nonmetastatic thyroid tumors. Every patient underwent thyroid surgery untreated. TCRdb used MiXCR to call clones anew from the PCR reads. The sample has just over 70,000 clones, 18% seen once. Specimen: blood. These receptors originate from a female donor with papillary thyroid cancer or a benign thyroid nodule (not recorded which). Some clones in this sample may be carry-over from other donors' samples.

CDR3 in amino acids: CSASGGGDNNEQFF. Here the CDR3 DNA reads TGCAGTGCTAGTGGCGGGGGAGACAACAATGAGCAGTTCTTC. This chain joins TRBV20-1 and TRBJ2-1, with TRBD2 matching over 7 bases. The CDR3 totals 14 residues. Germline CDR1 DFQATT, CDR2 SNEGSKA (reference sequence). V gave up 3 bases and J gave up 5 bases; unmatched junction bases: 7.

This clone has just a few counts. The chain links TRBV19 to TRBJ1-5; D may be TRBD1 (5 bases). The CDR3 length is 15 residues. The V end was cut by 3 bases, the J end by 6 bases, with 15 bases between. Germline values: CDR1 LNHDA, CDR2 SQIVND (reference sequence). CDR3 amino acids: CASSIIRGESQPQHF. The DNA of the CDR3 is TGTGCCAGTAGTATTATTCGAGGGGAAAGTCAGCCCCAGCATTTT.

V is TRBV27 and J is TRBJ2-7, with 9 bases aligning to TRBD1. V trimming: 6 bases; J trimming: 7 bases; junction bases outside the gene matches: 13. CDR1 is MNHEY, CDR2 SMNVEV, per germline (reference sequence). This CDR3 is 15 amino acids long. In DNA, the CDR3 is TGTGCCAGCAGCCCCGGAGGGACAGGGTCAGGGGAGCAGTACTTC. This sequence encodes CASSPGGTGSGEQYF.

This clone was picked up many times. Here the CDR3 DNA reads TGTGCCAGCAGTGACACCTCCGGCGGGGGGGCAGAGACCCAGTACTTC. This sequence encodes CASSDTSGGGAETQYF. J is TRBJ2-5 and V is TRBV6-4, with 9 nucleotides matching TRBD2. V lost 2 bases, J lost 4 bases, and 8 bases stayed unmatched. Germline lookup yields CDR1 MRHNA and CDR2 SNTAGT. This CDR3 comprises 16 residues.

This clone has a handful of counts. The chain is built from TRBV7-2 and TRBJ2-7; no definite D call. The CDR3 covers 15 residues. V lost 5 bases, J lost 2 bases, and 16 bases lay in between. Germline V gene sequence: CDR1 SGHTA, CDR2 FQGNSA. The CDR3 DNA follows: TGTGCCAGCAGCGTAGGCGGACCGAAAACCTACGAGCAGTACTTC. It is translated as CASSVGGPKTYEQYF.

The chain couples TRBV30 to TRBJ1-2; D unresolved. The CDR3 has 15 residues. Germline CDR1 GTSNPN, CDR2 SVGIG (reference sequence). The germline V and J ends were trimmed by 0 bases and 5 bases, with 16 bases remaining between them. DNA of the CDR3: TGTGCCTGGAGTGTGGGGTTACAGAGAGGTTATGGCTACACCTTC. It is translated as CAWSVGLQRGYGYTF.

The chain couples TRBV20-1 to TRBJ1-2; D might be TRBD1 (5 bases). Germline V lookup: CDR1 DFQATT, CDR2 SNEGSKA (reference sequence). This CDR3 has 15 amino acids. Trimming cost V 0 bases and J 6 bases, with 17 bases left between them. CDR3 region: CSARDRQWARHGYTF. The CDR3 bases are TGCAGTGCTAGAGACCGACAGTGGGCGCGTCATGGCTACACCTTC.